This TCR delta chain was sequenced during a study of delta chains in infants with herpesvirus infections. Study-level background: A Ugandan infant cohort was followed from birth for primary CMV.

This clone is medium-sized (0.01 to 0.1%). What it recognizes is unknown. Other DNA sequences in the same sample also yield this CDR3. Study results and limitations: Only the first time point after infection showed the public clonotype. Caveat: small sample size and no race- or environment-matched controls. CMV-uninfected infants might carry this public clonotype below detection.

TCR cDNA was made from PBMC RNA with gamma- and delta-chain-specific primers. TCRdb redid clone calling on the RT-PCR reads using CATT. The sample carries 1,700 or so delta-chain clones, roughly 6.7% recorded once. The CDR3 runs 18 residues. Germline trimming cut 0 bases from V and 0 bases from J; bases unmatched to any gene: 1. The germline V gene has CDR1 GEAIGNYY and CDR2 EKD. The clonotype originates from a human donor who was a Ugandan infant, either HIV-exposed or HIV-unexposed (not recorded which). This chain connects TRDV2 to TRDJ3; 10 nucleotides line up with TRDD3. The source was peripheral blood, collected at time point 1 of longitudinal follow-up. CDR3 in DNA: TGTGCCTGTGACACCGCTGGGGGATACTCCTGGGACACCCGACAGATGTTTTTC. This gives the protein CACDTAGGYSWDTRQMFF.